The clone carrying this T cell receptor (beta chain) has more than one count but fewer than ten. Someone with COVID-19 had been met by exposed participants within 2 weeks before study entry. This sample is drawn from a study of blood T cell repertoires in COVID-19. The V and J ends lost 5 bases and 1 base, in that order; junction bases with no gene match: 3. The CDR3 contains 14 residues. Per germline, CDR1 LNHNV and CDR2 YYDKDF (reference sequence). Data came from immunoSEQ multiplex PCR; TCRdb stores just in-frame clones and leaves some out. Of 200,000 to 250,000 clones listed, roughly 85% are singletons.

The TCR originated in a woman in her forties or fifties who had been exposed to COVID-19. Sequencing used PBMCs or T cells enriched from blood (not recorded which). This chain uses TRBV15 with TRBJ2-3; 7 bases are shared with TRBD2. CDR3 protein: CATSGAGGTDTQYF. CDR3 DNA sequence: TGTGCCACCAGCGGGGCGGGGGGCACAGATACGCAGTATTTT.